The 25 T cell receptor beta chains below all came from one sample that was sequenced in a study of preoperative IRX-2 immunotherapy in early breast cancer (dated by TCRdb to the late 2010s). The treatment or condition label, read with the paper, signifies: preoperative locoregional IRX-2 cytokine immunotherapy. Library method: the immunoSEQ multiplex PCR assay. The source is immuneACCESS, and TCRdb retained only in-frame sequences with V and J called. Part of the clones is not carried over; for the studies checked, unresolved V genes explain less than half of this, and the remainder is unexplained. The sample yields 1,300 to 1,500 clones; less than 70% were counted once. The ten largest clonotypes hold under 14% of the sample. The sequences come from tumor tissue, collected before IRX-2 immunotherapy. These receptors all come from a human donor with breast cancer.

The rearrangement joins TRBV12-5 to TRBJ1-3; 8 bases align to TRBD1. Germline V gives CDR1 LGHNT, CDR2 FRNRAP. CDR3 length equals 15 residues. CDR3: CATFRGRVYGNTIYF. The CDR3 DNA sequence: TGTGCCACCTTCAGGGGGCGAGTTTATGGAAACACCATATATTTT.

The chain joins TRBV7-2 to TRBJ1-1; a weak D match, TRBD1 (5 bases). CDR1 and CDR2 from the germline V gene are SGHTA and FQGNSA. This CDR3 contains 13 residues. Trimming shortened V by 3 bases and J by 7 bases, and 12 bases separated the two germline ends. The CDR3 loop reads CASSFNQGVEAFF. The CDR3 DNA sequence: TGTGCCAGCAGCTTTAACCAGGGAGTTGAAGCTTTCTTT.

This clone was seen a handful of times. The chain is built from TRBV15 and TRBJ2-7, with D unclear. Looked up from germline, CDR1 is LNHNV and CDR2 is YYDKDF (reference sequence). The germline V and J ends were trimmed by 0 bases and 1 base, with 10 bases remaining between them. The CDR3 sequence is 15 residues long. The CDR3 region is CATSRDDLGSYEQYF. In nucleotides, the CDR3 is TGTGCCACCAGCAGAGATGACCTAGGGTCCTACGAGCAGTACTTC.

The rearrangement joins TRBV6-8 to TRBJ2-7, with 9 bases fitting TRBD1. The CDR3 contains 15 residues. V shed 7 bases and J 5 bases; nucleotides not matched to a gene: 12. The germline CDR1 and CDR2 sequences are MNHGY and SAAAGT. The CDR3 reads CASNITGTGFNEQYV. CDR3 sequence (DNA): TGTGCCAGCAACATCACCGGGACAGGGTTCAACGAGCAGTACGTC.

This clone was seen a few times. The genes are TRBV6-8 and TRBJ1-3; 7 bases fit TRBD1. The CDR3 sequence is 15 residues long. The J segment lost 0 bases and the V segment lost 5 bases, leaving 4 bases of the junction unmatched. Germline V CDR1 and CDR2: MNHGY, SAAAGT. The CDR3 coding sequence is TGTGCCAGCAGTGTCACAGGGGACTCTGGAAACACCATATATTTT. This translates into CASSVTGDSGNTIYF.

This clone was recorded once. This chain joins TRBV4-1 and TRBJ1-3; 8 bases match TRBD1. The V gene end was trimmed by 4 bases and the J gene end by 0 bases; junction bases not matched to a gene: 8. Per the germline V gene, CDR1 is MGHRA and CDR2 is YSYEKL. The CDR3 consists of 17 residues. The CDR3 DNA reads TGCGCCAGCAGCCGTACAGGGGGACCGAGCTCTGGAAACACCATATATTTT. It specifies CASSRTGGPSSGNTIYF.

This clone was seen only once. The rearrangement links TRBV11-3 to TRBJ2-1; weak D call: TRBD2 (6 bases). Trimming left V 5 bases short and J 3 bases short, with 14 bases between. This CDR3 has 15 residues. Germline assignment: CDR1 SGHNT and CDR2 YENEEA. CDR3: CASSPAGTVYNEQFF. Written as DNA, the CDR3 is TGTGCCAGCAGCCCCGCCGGGACTGTCTACAATGAGCAGTTCTTC. Complete variable domain (other parts from reference TRBV11-3 and TRBJ2-1): EAGVVQSPRYKIIEKKQPVAFWCNPISGHNTLYWYLQNLGQGPELLIRYENEEAVDDSQLPKDRFSAERLKGVDSTLKIQPAELGDSAVYLCASSPAGTVYNEQFFGPGTRLTVL.

The gene calls are TRBV19 and TRBJ1-1; a weak D match, TRBD1 (6 bases). The CDR3 covers 14 residues. Germline assignment: CDR1 LNHDA and CDR2 SQIVND (reference sequence). Trimming took 9 bases from V and 7 from J, leaving 21 bases between them. CDR3 in DNA: TGTGCCAGCACCAACAGGGTGGGGGGGCTTGAAGCTTTCTTT. Amino acid sequence: CASTNRVGGLEAFF. Looking up the rest from reference TRBV19 and TRBJ1-1 gives the full variable domain: DGGITQSPKYLFRKEGQNVTLSCEQNLNHDAMYWYRQDPGQGLRLIYYSQIVNDFQKGDIAEGYSVSREKKESFPLTVTSAQKNPTAFYLCASTNRVGGLEAFFGQGTRLTVV.

This clone was seen a few times. V gene TRBV29-1 combines with J gene TRBJ2-3, with 7 bases fitting TRBD1. The V and J ends lost 4 bases and 10 bases, in that order; junction bases with no gene match: 17. Germline assignment: CDR1 SQVTM and CDR2 ANQGSEA. This CDR3 region has 15 residues. CDR3 DNA sequence: TGCAGCGTTGCTAGTTTAGGGGGCTCGGGTGTGCCGCAGTATTTT. It translates to CSVASLGGSGVPQYF.

Only a few counts were recorded for this clone. The chain is built from TRBV28 and TRBJ1-1; D gene unclear. The CDR3 sequence is 12 residues long. Germline V CDR1 and CDR2: MDHEN, SYDVKM. The V gene lost 3 bases and the J gene lost 0 bases, with 2 bases spanning the gap. This CDR3 is CASSLLNTEAFF. The CDR3 region has the DNA TGTGCCAGCAGTTTGTTGAACACTGAAGCTTTCTTT. Based on the CDR3 plus reference TRBV28 and TRBJ1-1, the full variable domain is DVKVTQSSRYLVKRTGEKVFLECVQDMDHENMFWYRQDPGLGLRLIYFSYDVKMKEKGDIPEGYSVSREKKERFSLILESASTNQTSMYLCASSLLNTEAFFGQGTRLTVV.

The rearrangement joins TRBV19 to TRBJ2-3, with TRBD2 matching over 8 bases. The CDR3 runs to 15 residues. V shed 4 bases and J 4 bases; nucleotides not matched to a gene: 7. Germline V gene data show CDR1 as LNHDA and CDR2 as SQIVND (reference sequence). CDR3 coding DNA: TGTGCCAGTAGTAGCATCGGGGGGGCGGCAGATACGCAGTATTTT. Translation: CASSSIGGAADTQYF.

This clone was found a few times. The CDR3 region is CASMEETGLMNTEAFF. Here the CDR3 DNA reads TGTGCCAGTATGGAGGAAACAGGCTTGATGAACACTGAAGCTTTCTTT. The chain is built from TRBV19 and TRBJ1-1; possible D gene TRBD1, 5 bases. CDR3 size: 16 residues. Germline loops: CDR1 LNHDA, CDR2 SQIVND (reference sequence). V was pared by 7 bases and J by 0 bases, with 18 bases between.

The CDR3 coding sequence is TGTGCCAGCAGTCTAACCGTCAACACTGAAGCTTTCTTT. Residues: CASSLTVNTEAFF. The rearrangement uses TRBV6-8 and TRBJ1-1; D uncertain. CDR3 length: 13 residues. Trimming cost V 5 bases and J 2 bases, with 9 bases left between them. Germline V gene sequence: CDR1 MNHGY, CDR2 SAAAGT.

This chain uses TRBV10-2 with TRBJ1-1, with D tentatively TRBD1 (5 bases). The V gene's germline CDR1 is WSHSY and CDR2 SAAADI. V was clipped by 3 bases and J by 5 bases, with 13 bases between them. CDR3 length equals 14 residues. The CDR3 nucleotides are TGCGCCAGCAGTGATGGGGCAGTAGCTACTGAAGCTTTCTTT. It encodes CASSDGAVATEAFF.

This clone was picked up a small number of times. This sequence joins TRBV25-1 and TRBJ1-3; D call uncertain. Trimming stripped 4 bases from V and 0 bases from J, with 10 bases between. This CDR3 region has 15 residues. The germline V gene has CDR1 MGHDK and CDR2 SYGVNS. This CDR3 reads CASSVGTYSGNTIYF. For the CDR3, the DNA is TGTGCCAGCAGTGTGGGCACTTACTCTGGAAACACCATATATTTT. The variable domain in full, with the rest retrieved from reference TRBV25-1 and TRBJ1-3, is EADIYQTPRYLVIGTGKKITLECSQTMGHDKMYWYQQDPGMELHLIHYSYGVNSTEKGDLSSESTVSRIRTEHFPLTLESARPSHTSQYLCASSVGTYSGNTIYFGEGSWLTVV.

CDR3 region: CASGASGLAASTDTQYF. The CDR3 nucleotides read TGTGCCAGTGGAGCCTCGGGACTAGCGGCAAGCACAGATACGCAGTATTTT. This rearrangement joins TRBV19 to TRBJ2-3; TRBD2 agrees at 11 bases. The germline CDR1 and CDR2 sequences are LNHDA and SQIVND (reference sequence). With 8 bases clipped from V and 0 bases from J, the junction kept 10 bases outside the gene matches. The CDR3 loop spans 17 amino acids.

The rearrangement uses TRBV28 and TRBJ1-6, with 10 nucleotides matching TRBD1. The germline gives CDR1 MDHEN, CDR2 SYDVKM. V shed 5 bases, J shed 7 bases, and the junction held 5 bases outside the gene matches. This CDR3 comprises 15 residues. The CDR3 sequence is CASSPQTGGNSPLHF. The CDR3 DNA follows: TGTGCCAGCAGTCCACAGACAGGGGGCAATTCACCCCTCCACTTT.

V is TRBV6-8 and J is TRBJ2-1; 10 bases are a match to TRBD2. This CDR3 spans 14 amino acids. V shed 5 bases, J shed 8 bases, and the junction held 6 bases outside the gene matches. Germline assignment: CDR1 MNHGY and CDR2 SAAAGT. The CDR3 spells CASSQRGGRDEQFF. CDR3 bases: TGTGCCAGCAGTCAGCGGGGGGGCAGGGATGAGCAGTTCTTC.

This chain links TRBV14 with TRBJ1-4; tentative D call: TRBD1 (6 bases). The CDR3 extends over 14 amino acids. V was trimmed by 6 bases and J by 7 bases, leaving 15 bases between them. Looked up from germline, CDR1 is SGHDN and CDR2 is FVKESK. CDR3 coding DNA: TGTGCCAGCAGTTTACAGGGAGAGTCTGAAAAACTGTTTTTT. This translates into CASSLQGESEKLFF.

The table lists this clone with a few counts. The rearrangement joins TRBV6-8 to TRBJ1-3; D unclear. The germline V and J ends were trimmed by 8 bases and 0 bases, with 11 bases remaining between them. The CDR3 runs 14 residues. CDR1 is MNHGY and CDR2 is SAAAGT in the germline V gene. CDR3 amino acids: CASLSSLSGNTIYF. The CDR3 DNA is TGTGCCAGCCTATCGAGTCTCTCTGGAAACACCATATATTTT.

CDR3 region: CASGKAGGYNEQFF. Written as DNA, the CDR3 is TGTGCCAGCGGGAAGGCGGGGGGCTACAATGAGCAGTTCTTC. This chain links TRBV25-1 with TRBJ2-1; 8 bases map to TRBD2. J was trimmed by 3 bases and V by 8 bases; bases with no gene match: 6. CDR1 and CDR2 from the germline V gene are MGHDK and SYGVNS. The CDR3 is made up of 14 amino acids.

This clone was picked up a small number of times. The chain employs TRBV28 and TRBJ2-5; D call uncertain. The V gene lost 6 bases and the J gene lost 5 bases, with 10 bases spanning the gap. The CDR3 runs 12 residues. The germline V gene encodes CDR1 MDHEN and CDR2 SYDVKM. The CDR3 spells CASRGPSETQYF. The CDR3 coding sequence is TGTGCCAGCAGAGGACCCTCTGAGACCCAGTACTTC.

The gene calls are TRBV6-8 and TRBJ1-3, with D unresolved. Germline V lookup: CDR1 MNHGY, CDR2 SAAAGT. The CDR3 runs 12 residues. V lost 6 bases and J 0 bases, leaving 3 bases between the germline ends. CDR3 loop: CASRSSGNTIYF. CDR3 DNA: TGTGCCAGCAGGAGCTCTGGAAACACCATATATTTT.

By share, this clone counts as large (0.1 to 1%). CDR3 sequence reads: CASSFFGPTNYGYTF. As DNA, the CDR3 is TGTGCCAGCAGTTTCTTTGGCCCAACTAACTATGGCTACACCTTC. The chain couples TRBV28 to TRBJ1-2; D not resolved. The CDR3 consists of 15 residues. V lost 3 bases to trimming and J lost 0 bases, with 11 bases between them. Germline CDR1 and CDR2: MDHEN and SYDVKM.

This chain uses TRBV6-8 with TRBJ2-2; D is possibly TRBD1 (6 bases). V lost 10 bases to trimming and J lost 5 bases, with 14 bases between them. The CDR3 consists of 13 residues. Looked up from germline, CDR1 is MNHGY and CDR2 is SAAAGT. The CDR3 nucleotides read TGTGCCAACCAACAGGGAGTAACCGGGGAGCTGTTTTTT. It translates to CANQQGVTGELFF.